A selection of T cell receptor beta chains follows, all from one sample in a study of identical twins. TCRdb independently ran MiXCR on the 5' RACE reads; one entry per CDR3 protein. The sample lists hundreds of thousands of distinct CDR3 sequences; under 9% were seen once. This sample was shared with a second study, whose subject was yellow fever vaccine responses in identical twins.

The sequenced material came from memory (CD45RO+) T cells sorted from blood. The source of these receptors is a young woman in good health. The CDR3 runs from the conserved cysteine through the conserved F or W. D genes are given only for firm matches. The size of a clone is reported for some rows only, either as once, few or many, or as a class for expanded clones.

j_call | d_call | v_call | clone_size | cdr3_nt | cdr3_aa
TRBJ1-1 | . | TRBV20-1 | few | TGCAGTGCAAGGCCAGGGGCCGGGAACACTGAAGCTTTCTTT | CSARPGAGNTEAFF
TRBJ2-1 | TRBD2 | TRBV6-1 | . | TGTGCCAGCAGTGGGCGGGGGAACTCCTACAATGAGCAGTTCTTC | CASSGRGNSYNEQFF
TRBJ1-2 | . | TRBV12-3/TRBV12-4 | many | TGTGCCAGCAGTTTAGGGGGGGCTAACTATGGCTACACCTTC | CASSLGGANYGYTF
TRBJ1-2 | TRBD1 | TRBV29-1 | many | TGCAGCGTTGACGGACAGGGAGCTAACTATGGCTACACCTTC | CSVDGQGANYGYTF
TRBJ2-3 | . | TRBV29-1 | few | TGCAGCGTTCGCCCGAGCACAGATACGCAGTATTTT | CSVRPSTDTQYF
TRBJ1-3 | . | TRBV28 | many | TGTGCCAGCAGTGCCTCAGGTGACCACTCTGGAAACACCATATATTTT | CASSASGDHSGNTIYF
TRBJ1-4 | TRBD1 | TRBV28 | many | TGTGCCAGCAGTTTCGGGACAGCAAAGAGTGAGGAAAAACTGTTTTTT | CASSFGTAKSEEKLFF
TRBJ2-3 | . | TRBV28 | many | TGTGCCAGCAGTTCCCCCCCGGGGGGCTCAGATACGCAGTATTTT | CASSSPPGGSDTQYF
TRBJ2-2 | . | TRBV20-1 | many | TGCAGTGCTAGTCCCAGGTCCAACGCCGGGGAGCTGTTTTTT | CSASPRSNAGELFF
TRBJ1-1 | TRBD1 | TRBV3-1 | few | TGTGCCAGCAGCCAGGGGGGACAGTTGAAAGCTTTCTTT | CASSQGGQLKAFF
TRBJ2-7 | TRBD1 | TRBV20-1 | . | TGCAGTGCGCTGGGCACCGGGACAGGGGTCTACGAGCAGTACTTC | CSALGTGTGVYEQYF
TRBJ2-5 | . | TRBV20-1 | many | TGCAGTGCTAGAGGGGTGAGCCAAGAGACCCAGTACTTC | CSARGVSQETQYF
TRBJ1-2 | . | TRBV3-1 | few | TGTGCCAGCAGCCAAGAATTTCGGGGAGCTGGCTACACCTTC | CASSQEFRGAGYTF
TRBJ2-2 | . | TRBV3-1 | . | TGTGCCTGCTCCAAGATTTCAGAAGGGTACGGGGAGCTGTTTTTT | CACSKISEGYGELFF
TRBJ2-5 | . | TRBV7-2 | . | TGTGCCAGCAGCCCCACGGTCCGGGGGACCCAGTACTTC | CASSPTVRGTQYF
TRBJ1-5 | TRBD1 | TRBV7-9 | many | TGTGCCAGCAGCTTGGGGACAGATAATCAGCCCCAGCATTTT | CASSLGTDNQPQHF
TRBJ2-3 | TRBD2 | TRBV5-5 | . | TGTGCCAGCAGCTTGGTAAGCGGGGGACGCACAGATACGCAGTATTTT | CASSLVSGGRTDTQYF
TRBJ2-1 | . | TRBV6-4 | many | TGTGCCAGCAGGGGACAATACAATGAGCAGTTCTTC | CASRGQYNEQFF
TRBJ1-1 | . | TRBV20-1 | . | TGCAGTGCTAGAGAAGGGGGGTTCCCTGAAGCTTTCTTT | CSAREGGFPEAFF
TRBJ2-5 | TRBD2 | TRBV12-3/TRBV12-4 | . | TGTGCCAGCAGCCGCGCCGGGACTAGCGGGGGTTCATTTGAGACCCAGTACTTC | CASSRAGTSGGSFETQYF
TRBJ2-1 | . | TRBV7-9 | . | TGTGCCAGCAGCTTAGGGGGCCCTAGCTCCTACAATGAGCAGTTCTTC | CASSLGGPSSYNEQFF
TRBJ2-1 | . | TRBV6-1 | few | TGTGCCAGCAGTCCATCAGGGTTGTCACACAATGAGCAGTTCTTC | CASSPSGLSHNEQFF
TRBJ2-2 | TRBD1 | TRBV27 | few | TGTGCCAGCAGTTTAGGGGACAGGCTAACCGGGGAGCTGTTTTTT | CASSLGDRLTGELFF
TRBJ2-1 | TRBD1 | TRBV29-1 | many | TGCAGCGCCCGGGACAGGGAGGTCGGTGAGCAGTTCTTC | CSARDREVGEQFF
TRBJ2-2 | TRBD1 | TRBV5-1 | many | TGCGCCAGCAGCTTGGAGACAGGGGTGTCCGGGGAGCTGTTTTTT | CASSLETGVSGELFF
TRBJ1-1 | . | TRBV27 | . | TGTGCCAGCACCGTAACAGGGCAGGTGAGGACTGAAGCTTTCTTT | CASTVTGQVRTEAFF
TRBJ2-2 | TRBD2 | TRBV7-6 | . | TGTGCCAGCAGCCCCCTAGCGGGGGGGACAATCGGGGAGCTGTTTTTT | CASSPLAGGTIGELFF
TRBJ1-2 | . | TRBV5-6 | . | TGTGCCAGCAGCGCTGACAGGACCACAGGTGGCTACACCTTC | CASSADRTTGGYTF
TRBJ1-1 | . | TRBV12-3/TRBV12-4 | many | TGTGCCAGCGGAAGGGGGGCCACTGAAGCTTTCTTT | CASGRGATEAFF
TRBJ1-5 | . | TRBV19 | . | TGTGCCACCAAAAATCAGCCCCAGCATTTT | CATKNQPQHF
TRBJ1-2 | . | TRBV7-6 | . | TGTGCCAGCAGCTCGTCCGGGGACCCTCCCTACACCTTC | CASSSSGDPPYTF
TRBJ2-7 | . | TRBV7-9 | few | TGTGCCAGCAGCACGACCGACGGCTACGAGCAGTACTTC | CASSTTDGYEQYF
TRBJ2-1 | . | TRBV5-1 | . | TGCGCCAGCAGTTCCATTTTGGGGAGTTCGGACAATGAGCAGTTCTTC | CASSSILGSSDNEQFF
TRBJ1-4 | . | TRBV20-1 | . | TGCAGTGCGCCCCGGGGCCTAACTAATGAAAAACTGTTTTTT | CSAPRGLTNEKLFF
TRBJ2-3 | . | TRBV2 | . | TGTGCCAGCTTTCAGTCGGATACGCAGTATTTT | CASFQSDTQYF
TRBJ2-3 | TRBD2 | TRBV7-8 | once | TGTGCCAGCAGCTTAGCTGCGGGGGGCGGGATCGGCACAGATACGCAGTATTTT | CASSLAAGGGIGTDTQYF
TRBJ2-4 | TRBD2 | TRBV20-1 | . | TGCAGTGCTAGAGACAGTAGCGGGGGATCGGGAAACATTCAGTACTTC | CSARDSSGGSGNIQYF
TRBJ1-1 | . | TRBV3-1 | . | TGTGCCAGCAGCTACGACGGGGGGAACACTGAAGCTTTCTTT | CASSYDGGNTEAFF
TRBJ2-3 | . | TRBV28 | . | TGTGCCAGCACCAGGGAAAGTTGGGTAGATACGCAGTATTTT | CASTRESWVDTQYF
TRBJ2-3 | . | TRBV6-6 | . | TGTGCCAGCAGCCACAGGGTCACAGATACGCAGTATTTT | CASSHRVTDTQYF
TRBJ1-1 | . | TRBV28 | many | TGTGCCAGCAGTCCCCCCCAGAACACTGAAGCTTTCTTT | CASSPPQNTEAFF
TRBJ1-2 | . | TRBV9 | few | TGTGCCAGCAGCGTAGCCGCAGGATGGTATGGCTACACCTTC | CASSVAAGWYGYTF
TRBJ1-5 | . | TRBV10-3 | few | TGTGCCACCCAACATGGCGCCTCTAATCAGCCCCAGCATTTT | CATQHGASNQPQHF
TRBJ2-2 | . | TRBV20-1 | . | TGCAGTGCTAGAGATAGCATGGCTAGCCGAAACACCGGGGAGCTGTTTTTT | CSARDSMASRNTGELFF
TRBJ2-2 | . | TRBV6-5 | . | TGTGCCAGCAGTTACGCAGGGATCGCCGGGGAGCTGTTTTTT | CASSYAGIAGELFF
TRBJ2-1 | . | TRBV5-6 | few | TGTGCCAGCAGCTGGGCCTCGCCAAGTTACAATGAGCAGTTCTTC | CASSWASPSYNEQFF
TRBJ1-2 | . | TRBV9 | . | TGTGCCAGCAGCGCTCGACAGGTCGTCGGCTATGGCTACACCTTC | CASSARQVVGYGYTF
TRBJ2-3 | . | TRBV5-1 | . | TGCGCCACCAAGACCGAAAACACAGATACGCAGTATTTT | CATKTENTDTQYF
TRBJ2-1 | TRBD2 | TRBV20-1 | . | TGCAGTGCTCACCTGACTAGCGCCCCTCTCAATGAGCAGTTCTTC | CSAHLTSAPLNEQFF
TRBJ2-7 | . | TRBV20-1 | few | TGCAGTGCCACAGATAACTACGAGCAGTACTTC | CSATDNYEQYF
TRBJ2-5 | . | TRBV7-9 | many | TGTGCCAGCAGCTTCGTATTACATCAAGAGACCCAGTACTTC | CASSFVLHQETQYF
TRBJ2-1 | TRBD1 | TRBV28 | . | TGTGCCAGCAGTTCCTCGGGACAGGGGGCAAAGGAGCAGTTCTTC | CASSSSGQGAKEQFF